This paragraph reports one TCR beta chain. Its antigen is currently not known. Within one base of it there is no much larger clone, and no base qualities were kept. CDR1 and CDR2 (SGHNT, YENEEA) derive from the germline V gene. The CDR3 spans 14 residues, from the cysteine through the phenylalanine. CDR3 DNA only is kept here, 42 bases in frame from base 1. A distance of 10 bases separates the germline ends of V and J, which lose 4 bases and 4 bases respectively. In Seattle, one collaborating source enrolled patients while the infection was active and tracked those patients longitudinally over the course of disease. Collaborating institutions collected whole blood in K2EDTA tubes following their own protocols. For TCRbeta analysis, collaborators shipped samples in one of three forms: frozen whole blood, isolated PBMCs, or DNA extracted from either of those sample types. This record belongs to a study of blood T cell repertoires in COVID-19 (dated by TCRdb to about 2020). In the study overall: The collaborator samples originated in the United States, Italy and Spain and spanned the acute and convalescent phases of COVID-19. Nearly every sample came with metadata listing a de-identified subject ID, COVID-19 status, age in years and sex. The material from the prospective study consisted of cDNA or gDNA derived from T cells, B-cell-depleted T cells, or PBMCs. HLA class I and class II types, where available, came from metadata supplied by the sample provider rather than from assay-based typing. The repertoires were released in a freely available public database intended as a resource for research on the immune response to SARS-CoV-2. The samples were drawn from two sources: the first 160 participants of the ongoing ImmuneRACE study, and fewer than 1,500 subjects contributed by 6 global collaborators. Subjects who had been exposed to COVID-19, were actively infected with it, or had recovered from it provided the deeply sampled blood TCRbeta repertoires that made up the dataset.

TCRbeta CDR3 regions were amplified from genomic DNA by means of the immunoSEQ Assay, a bias-controlled multiplex PCR. On the authors' methods: Nucleated cell counts per sample were estimated from amplification of reference gene primers within the assay. Sequence reads were collapsed and filtered to measure the absolute abundance of every unique TCRbeta CDR3 rearrangement. For each sample, productive Simpson clonality was calculated by taking the square root of Simpson's diversity index across productive rearrangements. TCRdb retrieved this table from immuneACCESS and kept in-frame rearrangements only. Not all clones are present; in checked studies, unresolved V genes account for under half, and no reason is known for the remainder. That table gives V, J and clone size, and the DNA gave D and trimming. This sample gives approximately 110,000 clones in total; around 85% of them show up just once. The top ten clones comprise around 3% of the sample.

What the study reported, not specific to this receptor: The quantity of clinical and demographic metadata differed by source and by participant and was supplied without curation.

The receptor comes from an elderly woman with COVID-19, enrolled during active disease. The sequenced sample consisted of peripheral blood. The chain couples TRBV11-3 to TRBJ2-2; the D segment cannot be called with confidence. The CDR3 protein sequence reads: CASSSGLTTGELFF. The nucleotide sequence is TGTGCCAGCAGCTCCGGTCTAACCACCGGGGAGCTGTTTTTT.